The 24 T cell receptor beta chains reported below all come from one sample, sequenced in a study of PD-1 blockade in classical Hodgkin lymphoma. Regarding time point: newly diagnosed, previously untreated cHL patient sample. Magnetic negative selection of thawed PBMCs was the method by which CD4+ T cells were purified. Libraries were prepared by immunoSEQ multiplex PCR; TCRdb keeps only in-frame clonotypes and omits some of them. This repertoire shows 18,000 or so clones, around 81% found once; its top ten account for 1% to 1.5%. The material sequenced was CD4+ T cells from blood. These receptor sequences come from a human donor with classical Hodgkin lymphoma.

This chain links TRBV10-3 with TRBJ2-7; TRBD2 matches at 9 bases. Losses at the gene ends were 6 bases for V and 9 bases for J; bases not matched to a gene: 9. The CDR3 sequence is 13 residues long. CDR1 and CDR2 from the germline V gene are ENHRY and SYGVKD. This CDR3 is CAIRLSSGKGQYF. The CDR3 DNA reads as TGTGCCATCAGACTCTCTAGCGGGAAAGGGCAGTACTTC.

The CDR3 DNA sequence: TGTGCCAGCAGCTTAGCCCCAAGGACAGTAGGCTACGAGCAGTACTTC. The encoded protein is CASSLAPRTVGYEQYF. This chain connects TRBV7-2 to TRBJ2-7, with D tentatively TRBD1 (6 bases). This CDR3 region has 16 residues. The germline V and J ends were trimmed by 0 bases and 3 bases, with 15 bases remaining between them. Germline CDR1 reads SGHTA; CDR2 reads FQGNSA.

This clone has just one count. The rearrangement joins TRBV6-5 to TRBJ2-1; D might be TRBD2 (5 bases). Germline V gene sequence: CDR1 MNHEY, CDR2 SVGAGI. V lost 5 bases, J lost 7 bases, and 15 bases lay in between. This CDR3 has 14 residues. CDR3 bases: TGTGCCAGCAGTACCCCTACTAGTAGGAATGAGCAGTTCTTC. Its protein is CASSTPTSRNEQFF.

V and J are TRBV4-1 and TRBJ2-7; D unresolved. Trimming removed 0 bases at V and 1 base at J, with 7 bases between. Germline V gene lookup returns CDR1 MGHRA and CDR2 YSYEKL. The CDR3 contains 14 residues. The CDR3 loop is CASSQEVWSYEQYF. CDR3 coding DNA: TGCGCCAGCAGCCAAGAGGTCTGGTCCTACGAGCAGTACTTC.

This clone was seen a single time. V gene TRBV6-1 combines with J gene TRBJ2-5; 8 bases are shared with TRBD1. Germline-derived CDR1 and CDR2 are MNHNS and SASEGT. The CDR3 length is 15 residues. Unmatched junction bases numbered 8, after V lost 4 bases and J lost 4 bases. The CDR3 loop reads CASSVYGTGSETQYF. The CDR3 bases are TGTGCCAGCAGTGTATACGGGACAGGATCAGAGACCCAGTACTTC.

The rearrangement links TRBV10-1 to TRBJ1-4, with D unclear. Looked up from germline, CDR1 is WNHNN and CDR2 is SYGVQD (reference sequence). This CDR3 has 15 residues. Deletions cut 8 bases from V and 5 bases from J, with 18 bases between. The CDR3 DNA is TGCGCCAGCGAAGTTGACAACCTCGGGAATGAAAAACTGTTTTTT. It is translated as CASEVDNLGNEKLFF.

This chain uses TRBV5-6 with TRBJ2-1; 7 positions agree with TRBD1. Germline loops: CDR1 SGHDT, CDR2 YYEEEE. V was clipped by 2 bases and J by 4 bases; unmatched bases: 3. There are 14 residues in the CDR3. CDR3: CASSFVTGYNEQFF. In nucleotides, the CDR3 is TGTGCCAGCAGCTTCGTGACAGGGTACAATGAGCAGTTCTTC.

This clone was observed once. The junction and the germline gene differ at one end; a read error may be behind it. The chain carries TRBV19 and TRBJ2-4, with D perhaps being TRBD1 or TRBD2 (5 bases each). This CDR3 contains 16 residues. Germline V gives CDR1 LNHDA, CDR2 SQIVND (reference sequence). The DNA of the CDR3 is TGTGCCAGTAGAATAGCAGGGTTGGGAGACAAAAACATTCAGTACTTC. Protein: CASRIAGLGDKNIQYF.

The chain is built from TRBV18 and TRBJ2-6, with no clear D. Per germline, CDR1 KGHSH and CDR2 LQKENI. V was cut by 6 bases and J by 2 bases, with 14 bases left in between. The CDR3 loop spans 16 amino acids. CDR3: CASSRNSVAGANVLTF. CDR3 DNA sequence: TGTGCCAGCTCCCGCAACTCAGTCGCTGGGGCCAACGTCCTGACTTTC. Based on the CDR3 plus reference TRBV18 and TRBJ2-6, the full variable domain is NAGVMQNPRHLVRRRGQEARLRCSPMKGHSHVYWYRQLPEEGLKFMVYLQKENIIDESGMPKERFSAEFPKEGPSILRIQQVVRGDSAAYFCASSRNSVAGANVLTFGAGSRLTVL.

Concerning this clone itself: The junction differs from germline at one of its ends, possibly a read error. V usage is TRBV28 and J usage is TRBJ2-7; D is perhaps TRBD2 (5 bases). Germline values: CDR1 MDHEN, CDR2 SYDVKM. The CDR3 has 12 residues. CDR3 sequence (DNA): TGTACCAGCAGTTTCCCCGGGGTCGAGCAGTACTTC. Protein: CTSSFPGVEQYF.

The chain has TRBV9 and TRBJ2-1; D not resolved. The CDR3 has 15 residues. V lost 2 bases, J lost 0 bases, and 9 bases lay in between. Germline V gives CDR1 SGDLS, CDR2 YYNGEE. CDR3 sequence (DNA): TGTGCCAGCAGCGTTCAGGCTTTCTCCTACAATGAGCAGTTCTTC. Residues: CASSVQAFSYNEQFF.

This chain uses TRBV15 with TRBJ2-5; 9 positions agree with TRBD1. Germline V gene sequence: CDR1 LNHNV, CDR2 YYDKDF (reference sequence). The CDR3 has 16 amino acids. V was pared by 2 bases and J by 4 bases, with 8 bases of the junction left unmatched. This CDR3 is CATSRTGTGFIETQYF. In DNA, the CDR3 is TGTGCCACCAGCAGAACCGGGACAGGGTTCATAGAGACCCAGTACTTC.

J is TRBJ2-3 and V is TRBV5-4; 8 bases map to TRBD1. There are 15 residues in the CDR3. Per the germline V gene, CDR1 is SGHNT and CDR2 is YYREEE (reference sequence). V lost 1 base and J lost 0; bases outside the gene matches: 1. CDR3 sequence (DNA): TGTGCCAGCAGCTTGCAGGGGGCGAGCACAGATACGCAGTATTTT. Amino acid sequence: CASSLQGASTDTQYF. Together with reference TRBV5-4 and TRBJ2-3, the CDR3 gives the full variable domain: ETGVTQSPTHLIKTRGQQVTLRCSSQSGHNTVSWYQQALGQGPQFIFQYYREEENGRGNFPPRFSGLQFPNYSSELNVNALELDDSALYLCASSLQGASTDTQYFGPGTRLTVL.

V gene TRBV28 combines with J gene TRBJ2-1; 8 bases match TRBD2. The CDR3 is 14 amino acids. V was clipped by 8 bases and J by 4 bases; unmatched bases: 7. CDR1 is MDHEN, CDR2 SYDVKM, per germline. The CDR3 coding sequence is TGTGCCAGCCAGACGGGAGGGGGATACAATGAGCAGTTCTTC. Translated: CASQTGGGYNEQFF.

This clone appeared once. The chain joins TRBV6-1 to TRBJ2-3; D unresolved. V was pared by 2 bases and J by 2 bases, with 11 bases between. Germline lookup yields CDR1 MNHNS and CDR2 SASEGT. The CDR3 is 15 residues long. The CDR3: CASSESARITDTQYF. The CDR3 DNA is TGTGCCAGCAGTGAATCGGCCAGAATCACAGATACGCAGTATTTT.

The J gene is TRBJ2-2, the V gene TRBV27; 7 bases line up with TRBD2. The CDR3 sequence is 18 residues long. Germline V CDR1 and CDR2: MNHEY, SMNVEV (reference sequence). J lost 2 bases, V lost 3 bases, and 12 bases had no gene match. The CDR3 coding sequence is TGTGCCAGCAGTTTTTCGGCCCCACTAGCGAGAAACACCGGGGAGCTGTTTTTT. It yields the protein CASSFSAPLARNTGELFF.

The chain joins TRBV28 to TRBJ1-4; weak D call: TRBD1 (6 bases). Looked up from germline, CDR1 is MDHEN and CDR2 is SYDVKM. V was clipped by 6 bases and J by 10 bases, with 12 bases between them. The CDR3 length is 12 residues. The CDR3 loop is CASSRDTPKLFF. The CDR3 DNA follows: TGTGCCAGCAGCCGGGACACCCCAAAACTGTTTTTT.

This chain links TRBV28 with TRBJ1-2, with unresolved D. V lost 5 bases and J lost 4, with 14 bases in between. CDR3 length equals 14 residues. Per germline, CDR1 MDHEN and CDR2 SYDVKM. This CDR3 reads CASSPAGIGYGYTF. In DNA form, the CDR3 reads TGTGCCAGCAGTCCTGCCGGGATTGGCTATGGCTACACCTTC.

The V gene is TRBV19, the J gene TRBJ1-1, with D possibly being TRBD1 (6 bases). Germline V CDR1 and CDR2: LNHDA, SQIVND (reference sequence). CDR3 length: 14 residues. Trimming took off 6 bases at V and 7 bases at J, with 18 bases between the two ends. The CDR3 is CASRGATEPGEAFF. Written as DNA, the CDR3 is TGTGCCAGTAGGGGGGCCACTGAGCCGGGTGAAGCTTTCTTT.

A note on this clone: The junction and the germline gene differ at one end; a read error may be behind it. The chain joins TRBV7-7 to TRBJ1-3; weak D call: TRBD1 (5 bases). The germline CDR1 and CDR2 sequences are SSHAT and FNYEAQ (reference sequence). The CDR3 has 15 amino acids. The CDR3 protein is CASSLARGSGNTIYF. CDR3 nucleotide sequence: TGTGCTAGCAGCTTAGCCCGGGGGTCTGGAAACACCATATATTTT.

The chain uses TRBV28 and TRBJ1-1, with D tentatively TRBD1 (5 bases). V was cut by 2 bases and J by 9 bases, with 10 bases left in between. This CDR3 is built from 12 residues. Germline assignment: CDR1 MDHEN and CDR2 SYDVKM. CDR3 residues: CASSLMGGKAFF. Written as DNA, the CDR3 is TGTGCCAGCAGTTTAATGGGGGGAAAAGCTTTCTTT.

The genes are TRBV5-1 and TRBJ2-7; D may be TRBD2 (6 bases). Germline V gene sequence: CDR1 SGHRS, CDR2 YFSETQ. The length of the CDR3 is 17 residues. Trimming removed 0 bases from V and 6 bases from J, with 22 bases in between. The CDR3: CASSLGSFSGHLPEQYF. The DNA for the CDR3 is TGCGCCAGCAGCTTGGGGTCTTTCAGCGGGCACCTTCCCGAGCAGTACTTC.

V and J are TRBV2 and TRBJ2-3; D is perhaps TRBD1 (6 bases). The CDR3 has 12 amino acids. Germline CDR1 is SNHLY and CDR2 is FYNNEI. Trimming cost V 3 bases and J 14 bases, with 15 bases left between them. CDR3 sequence (DNA): TGTGCCAGCAGTGAGACCCATCTAGGGGGGTATTTT. Translation gives CASSETHLGGYF. Filled out from reference TRBV2 and TRBJ2-3, the complete variable domain reads EPEVTQTPSHQVTQMGQEVILRCVPISNHLYFYWYRQILGQKVEFLVSFYNNEISEKSEIFDDQFSVERPDGSNFTLKIRSTKLEDSAMYFCASSETHLGGYFGPGTRLTVL.

The chain links TRBV23-1 to TRBJ2-2; D ambiguous. TRBV23-1 belongs to the ORF category, with a function that is uncertain. V lost 5 bases to trimming and J lost 4 bases, with 14 bases between them. The CDR3 has 15 amino acids. The CDR3 bases are TGCGCCAGCAGTGGACCGAATTGGTGCACCGGGGAGCTGTTTTTT. Encoded protein: CASSGPNWCTGELFF.